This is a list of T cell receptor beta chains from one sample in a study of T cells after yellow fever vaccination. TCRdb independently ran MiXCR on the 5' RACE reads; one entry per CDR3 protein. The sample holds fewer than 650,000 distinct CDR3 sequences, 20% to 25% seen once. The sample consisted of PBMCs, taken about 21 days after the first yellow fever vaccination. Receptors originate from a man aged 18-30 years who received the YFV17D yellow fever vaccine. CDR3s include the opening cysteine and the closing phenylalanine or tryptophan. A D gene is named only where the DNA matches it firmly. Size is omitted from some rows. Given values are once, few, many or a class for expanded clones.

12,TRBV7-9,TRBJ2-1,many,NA,TGTGCCAGCAGACTGGAGGGCAATGAGCAGTTCTTC,CASRLEGNEQFF
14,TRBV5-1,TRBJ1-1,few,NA,TGCGCCAGCAGCTTCGACGGGGCGGACACTGAAGCTTTCTTT,CASSFDGADTEAFF
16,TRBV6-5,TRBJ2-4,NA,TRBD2,TGTGCCAGCAGTTACGGTCTAGCGGTAGCCAAAAACATTCAGTACTTC,CASSYGLAVAKNIQYF
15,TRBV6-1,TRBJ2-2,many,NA,TGTGCCAGCAGTAAAAAGGCTATCAGTGCCGGGGAGCTGTTTTTT,CASSKKAISAGELFF
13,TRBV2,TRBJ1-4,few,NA,TGTGCCAGCACAAGGTACACCAATGAAAAACTGTTTTTT,CASTRYTNEKLFF
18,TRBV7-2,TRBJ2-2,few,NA,TGTGCCAGCAGCTTAGCCTACAGGGTTTATTCGAACACCGGGGAGCTGTTTTTT,CASSLAYRVYSNTGELFF
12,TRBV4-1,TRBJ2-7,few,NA,TGCGCCAGCAGCCAAGATTGGGCCGAGCAGTACTTC,CASSQDWAEQYF
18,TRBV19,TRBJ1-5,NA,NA,TGTGCCAGTACCCAAAAAGGTGGAGATCCTTATAGCAATCAGCCCCAGCATTTT,CASTQKGGDPYSNQPQHF
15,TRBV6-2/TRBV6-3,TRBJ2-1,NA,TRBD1,TGTGCCAGCGCTATCCGGGACAGGGATTTCAATGAGCAGTTCTTC,CASAIRDRDFNEQFF
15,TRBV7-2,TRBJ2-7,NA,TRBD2,TGTGCCAGCAGCTCCTTCGCGGGGGTCCGGTACGAGCAGTACTTC,CASSSFAGVRYEQYF
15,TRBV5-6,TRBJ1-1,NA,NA,TGTGCCAGCAGCCGGTACAGCCTACAGAACACTGAAGCTTTCTTT,CASSRYSLQNTEAFF
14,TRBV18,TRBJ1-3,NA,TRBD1,TGTGCCAGCTCACCATCGGACAGGGGGGACACCATATATTTT,CASSPSDRGDTIYF
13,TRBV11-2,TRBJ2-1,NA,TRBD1,TGTGTCAGCAGCTTGACAGGGAACTATGAGCAGTTCTTC,CVSSLTGNYEQFF
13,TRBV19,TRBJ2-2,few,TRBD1,TGTGCCGGAGGGACAGGGGCCGCCGGGGAGCTGTTTTTT,CAGGTGAAGELFF
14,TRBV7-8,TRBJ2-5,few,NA,TGTGCCAGCAGCTTATCGGAATTAGGTGGGACCCAGTACTTC,CASSLSELGGTQYF
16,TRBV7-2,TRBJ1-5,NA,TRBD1,TGTGCCAGCAGCCGAAGACAGGGGGCAAGCAATCAGCCCCAGCATTTT,CASSRRQGASNQPQHF
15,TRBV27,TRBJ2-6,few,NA,TGTGCCAGCACCGACGGGAGCTCTGGGGCCAACGTCCTGACTTTC,CASTDGSSGANVLTF
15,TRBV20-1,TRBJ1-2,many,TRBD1,TGCAGTGCTAGAGAAAGGACAGGGGGCCTGGGTGGCTACACCTTC,CSARERTGGLGGYTF
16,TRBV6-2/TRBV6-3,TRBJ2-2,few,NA,TGTGCCAGCAGTTACGTTTGGAGGGGGCCAACCGGGGAGCTGTTTTTT,CASSYVWRGPTGELFF
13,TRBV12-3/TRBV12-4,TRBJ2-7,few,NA,TGTGCCAGCAGCCTCAGGGCAGCGTCCGAGCAGTACTTC,CASSLRAASEQYF
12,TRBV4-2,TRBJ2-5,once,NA,TGTGCCAGCAGCCAAGATCGTGCGACCCAGTACTTC,CASSQDRATQYF
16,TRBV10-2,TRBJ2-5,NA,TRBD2,TGCGCCAGCAGTGAGGTGGCGGGGGGGCCGAAAGAGACCCAGTACTTC,CASSEVAGGPKETQYF
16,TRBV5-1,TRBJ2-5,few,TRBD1,TGCGCCAGCAGCTTGGAAAGGGCAGGGGGCGCGGAGACCCAGTACTTC,CASSLERAGGAETQYF
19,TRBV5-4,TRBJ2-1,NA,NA,TGTGCCAGCAGCTCGAGACCCATCTCTTCCCTGAGCTCCTACAATGAGCAGTTCTTC,CASSSRPISSLSSYNEQFF
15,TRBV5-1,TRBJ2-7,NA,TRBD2,TGCGCCAGCAGCGGATTTAGCGGGGGGGCAAGTGAGCAGTACTTC,CASSGFSGGASEQYF
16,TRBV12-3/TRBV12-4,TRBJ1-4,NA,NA,TGTGCCAGCAGTTTAGGGGGCCCGGGGGCTAATGAAAAACTGTTTTTT,CASSLGGPGANEKLFF
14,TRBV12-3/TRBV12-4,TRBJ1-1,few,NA,TGTGCCAGCAGTTTTCACAGGGAATACACTGAAGCTTTCTTT,CASSFHREYTEAFF
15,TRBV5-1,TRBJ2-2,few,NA,TGCGCCAGCAGCTTGGTGGTGTCAGGTCCCGGGGAGCTGTTTTTT,CASSLVVSGPGELFF
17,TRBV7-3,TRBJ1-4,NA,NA,TGTGCCAGCAGCTTAACCGGCAGGGCTATCGGTAATGAAAAACTGTTTTTT,CASSLTGRAIGNEKLFF
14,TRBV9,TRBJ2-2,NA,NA,TGTGCCAGCAGCGTAGCAGCACACACCGGGGAGCTGTTTTTT,CASSVAAHTGELFF
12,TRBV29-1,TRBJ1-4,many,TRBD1,TGCAGCGCGACAGGGGCAGGGGAAAAACTGTTTTTT,CSATGAGEKLFF
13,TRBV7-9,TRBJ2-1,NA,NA,TGTGCCAGCAGCAAGGGCCCCGACAATGAGCAGTTCTTC,CASSKGPDNEQFF
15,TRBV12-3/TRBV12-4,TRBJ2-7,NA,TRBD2,TGTGCCAGCAGTTTAGTTGGGACTAGCTTCAACGAGCAGTACTTC,CASSLVGTSFNEQYF
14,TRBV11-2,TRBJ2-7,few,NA,TGTGCCAGCAGCGGGCCCGGCCGGGCCTACGAGCAGTACTTC,CASSGPGRAYEQYF
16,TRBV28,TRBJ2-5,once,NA,TGTGCCAGCAGTTTACCCTGGAGGGGGGGGGACGAGACCCAGTACTTC,CASSLPWRGGDETQYF
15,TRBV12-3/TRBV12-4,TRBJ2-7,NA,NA,TGTGCCAGCAGTTTTCCAGGCCCGGGGACCTACGAGCAGTACTTC,CASSFPGPGTYEQYF
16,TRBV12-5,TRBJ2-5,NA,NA,TGTGCTAGTGGTTTGGCAATTGGGACGGGCCAAGAGACCCAGTACTTC,CASGLAIGTGQETQYF
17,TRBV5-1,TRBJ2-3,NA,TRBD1,TGCGCCAGCAGCTTCCGCGGGACAGGGTCGGTTACAGATACGCAGTATTTT,CASSFRGTGSVTDTQYF
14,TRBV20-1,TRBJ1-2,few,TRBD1,TGCAGTGCTAGATCTACGGGACAGAACTATGGCTACACCTTC,CSARSTGQNYGYTF
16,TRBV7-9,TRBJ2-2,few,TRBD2,TGTGCCAGCAGCGGGGGGGTCTCGCCTTGGTCCGGGGAGCTGTTTTTT,CASSGGVSPWSGELFF
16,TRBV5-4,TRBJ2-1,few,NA,TGTGCCAGCAGCTTGAGTTTAGATTTCACAAACAATGAGCAGTTCTTC,CASSLSLDFTNNEQFF
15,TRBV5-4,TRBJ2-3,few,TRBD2,TGTGCCAGCAGCCCGCCTAGCGGCTACACAGATACGCAGTATTTT,CASSPPSGYTDTQYF